Each of the 32 T cell receptor beta chains below was sequenced from the same sample in a study of blood T cell repertoires in COVID-19 (dated by TCRdb to about 2020). Receptors were amplified or captured by the immunoSEQ multiplex PCR assay. Here the immuneACCESS table is served through TCRdb, limited to in-frame sequences with V and J called. Missing clones are a known gap in these copies; in checked studies unresolved V genes cover under half, and the rest lacks a known reason. The sample table shows some 260,000 clones, and 65% to 80% are seen once. The ten largest make up 4% of the sample. The sequencing sample was made of peripheral blood. The receptors here all came from a woman in her thirties or forties with active or convalescent COVID-19.

The genes are TRBV2 and TRBJ2-5; 11 bases fit TRBD2. The CDR3 runs to 14 residues. Germline-derived CDR1 and CDR2 are SNHLY and FYNNEI. The CDR3 loop reads CASVLAGAQETQYF. The CDR3 coding sequence is TGTGCTAGCGTACTAGCGGGGGCACAAGAGACCCAGTACTTC.

This clone was detected a few times. V gene TRBV10-1 combines with J gene TRBJ1-1; 10 bases line up with TRBD1. The CDR3 contains 12 residues. V was pared by 9 bases and J by 11 bases, with 9 bases of the junction left unmatched. Looked up from germline, CDR1 is WNHNN and CDR2 is SYGVQD (reference sequence). CDR3 nucleotide sequence: TGCGCCAGTCGGGGACAGGGGAACTTGGCTTTCTTT. Protein: CASRGQGNLAFF.

This chain connects TRBV28 to TRBJ2-2; maybe TRBD2 (6 bases). Per germline, CDR1 MDHEN and CDR2 SYDVKM. The V end was cut by 2 bases, the J end by 7 bases, with 11 bases between. This CDR3 contains 14 residues. The CDR3 is CASSLTGEGGELFF. The CDR3 nucleotides are TGTGCCAGCAGTTTAACGGGGGAAGGCGGGGAGCTGTTTTTT.

The rearrangement joins TRBV11-3 to TRBJ2-3; TRBD1 might be the D (5 bases). The CDR3 totals 14 residues. V lost 6 bases and J lost 4, with 14 bases in between. Germline loops: CDR1 SGHNT, CDR2 YENEEA. DNA for the CDR3: TGTGCCAGCAGTTCTCCAGGGATCCCAGATACGCAGTATTTT. It translates to CASSSPGIPDTQYF. The variable domain in full, completed from reference TRBV11-3 and TRBJ2-3, reads EAGVVQSPRYKIIEKKQPVAFWCNPISGHNTLYWYLQNLGQGPELLIRYENEEAVDDSQLPKDRFSAERLKGVDSTLKIQPAELGDSAVYLCASSSPGIPDTQYFGPGTRLTVL.

The chain joins TRBV7-9 to TRBJ2-4; 10 bases match TRBD1. The CDR3 is 14 amino acids. CDR1 and CDR2 (germline): SEHNR, FQNEAQ (reference sequence). V lost 5 bases and J lost 8; bases outside the gene matches: 6. CDR3 coding DNA: TGTGCCAGCAGCCATGGACAGGGGGGAGACATTCAGTACTTC. It encodes CASSHGQGGDIQYF. Supplemented by reference TRBV7-9 and TRBJ2-4, the full variable domain reads DTGVSQNPRHKITKRGQNVTFRCDPISEHNRLYWYRQTLGQGPEFLTYFQNEAQLEKSRLLSDRFSAERPKGSFSTLEIQRTEQGDSAMYLCASSHGQGGDIQYFGAGTRLSVL.

The chain uses TRBV5-6 and TRBJ1-6; weak D call: TRBD1 (6 bases). V gave up 0 bases and J gave up 10 bases, with 17 bases separating them. The CDR3 extends over 16 amino acids. Germline V gene sequence: CDR1 SGHDT, CDR2 YYEEEE. The CDR3, as DNA: TGTGCCAGCAGCTTGGGTGGTGCGGGGGGCCAATCACCCCTCCACTTT. Its protein product is CASSLGGAGGQSPLHF.

Only a few counts were recorded for this clone. V gene TRBV28 combines with J gene TRBJ2-1; TRBD2 matches 9 bases. CDR3 length: 16 amino acids. Germline CDR1 and CDR2: MDHEN and SYDVKM. The J segment lost 8 bases and the V segment lost 2 bases, leaving 10 bases of the junction unmatched. The CDR3 protein is CASSLEPLAGQDEQFF. CDR3 in DNA: TGTGCCAGCAGTTTAGAGCCCCTAGCGGGGCAGGATGAGCAGTTCTTC.

This clone was seen only a few times. This rearrangement joins TRBV3-1 (or the pseudogene TRBV3-2) to TRBJ2-7; no firm D call. Germline CDR1 reads LGHDT; CDR2 reads YNNKEL (reference sequence). The CDR3 runs to 13 residues. The V end lost 4 bases, the J end lost 4 bases, and 11 bases lay between the germline ends. CDR3 sequence: CASSPMSVYEQYV. For the CDR3, the DNA is TGTGCCAGCAGCCCAATGTCGGTTTACGAGCAGTACGTC.

At least ten counts were recorded for this clone. This chain links TRBV2 with TRBJ1-5; no definite D call. The CDR3 contains 12 residues. The ends were cut back, 3 bases at V and 6 bases at J, with 6 bases in the middle. Germline assignment: CDR1 SNHLY and CDR2 FYNNEI. For the CDR3, the DNA is TGTGCCAGCAGTGAGGAGGTTCAGCCCCAGCATTTT. The encoded protein is CASSEEVQPQHF.

V gene TRBV13 combines with J gene TRBJ1-1; tentative D call: TRBD1 (5 bases). V gave up 4 bases and J gave up 0 bases, with 12 bases separating them. Germline CDR1 reads PRHDT; CDR2 reads FYEKMQ (reference sequence). The CDR3 is 15 residues long. The CDR3 coding sequence is TGTGCCAGCAGCTCGGGGGAGGACCTGAACACTGAAGCTTTCTTT. Translated: CASSSGEDLNTEAFF. Looking up the rest from reference TRBV13 and TRBJ1-1 gives the full variable domain: AAGVIQSPRHLIKEKRETATLKCYPIPRHDTVYWYQQGPGQDPQFLISFYEKMQSDKGSIPDRFSAQQFSDYHSELNMSSLELGDSALYFCASSSGEDLNTEAFFGQGTRLTVV.

The rearrangement uses TRBV5-1 and TRBJ1-1; TRBD1 aligns across 11 bases. CDR3 length: 14 residues. With V trimmed by 7 bases and J by 7 bases, 9 bases remained unmatched. Looked up from germline, CDR1 is SGHRS and CDR2 is YFSETQ. The chain's CDR3 is CASVLGTGGGEAFF. The CDR3 DNA follows: TGCGCCAGCGTACTCGGGACAGGGGGTGGTGAAGCTTTCTTT.

The rearrangement uses TRBV2 and TRBJ2-1, with a weak D call TRBD1 (6 bases). The V end was cut by 4 bases, the J end by 12 bases, with 16 bases between. Germline CDR1 SNHLY, CDR2 FYNNEI. This CDR3 region has 13 residues. For the CDR3, the DNA is TGTGCCAGCAGTGCTTATTCAGGGGTGGTGCAGTTCTTC. Encoded protein: CASSAYSGVVQFF. Using reference TRBV2 and TRBJ2-1 for the parts outside the CDR3, the full variable domain is EPEVTQTPSHQVTQMGQEVILRCVPISNHLYFYWYRQILGQKVEFLVSFYNNEISEKSEIFDDQFSVERPDGSNFTLKIRSTKLEDSAMYFCASSAYSGVVQFFGPGTRLTVL.

CDR3 DNA sequence: TGTGCCAGCAGCCTCTATGCAGGGGTGGACACTGAAGCTTTCTTT. Amino acids: CASSLYAGVDTEAFF. This chain links TRBV6-4 with TRBJ1-1, with D possibly being TRBD1 (6 bases). The CDR3 is 15 amino acids. Germline lookup yields CDR1 MRHNA and CDR2 SNTAGT. V dropped 6 bases and J dropped 3 bases, with 17 bases sitting between them.

V usage is TRBV19 and J usage is TRBJ2-5, with 8 bases matching TRBD2. Germline CDR1 and CDR2: LNHDA and SQIVND (reference sequence). V lost 1 base to trimming and J lost 7 bases; unmatched junction nucleotides: 11. The CDR3 covers 16 residues. The CDR3 DNA follows: TGTGCCAGTAGTATAGTTGACGGGGGGGCCGCGAGGACCCAGTACTTC. Translated, it gives CASSIVDGGAARTQYF.

The chain joins TRBV7-2 to TRBJ2-7, with D unclear. This CDR3 is built from 13 residues. The V end was cut by 2 bases, the J end by 1 base, with 6 bases between. Germline V gene sequence: CDR1 SGHTA, CDR2 FQGNSA. CDR3 nucleotides: TGTGCCAGCAGCTTAACTCCTTCCTACGAGCAGTACGTC. This encodes CASSLTPSYEQYV.

The V gene is TRBV30, the J gene TRBJ2-3; perhaps TRBD1 as D (6 bases). Germline V gene sequence: CDR1 GTSNPN, CDR2 SVGIG (reference sequence). The length of the CDR3 is 15 residues. V was trimmed by 3 bases and J by 5 bases, leaving 18 bases between them. CDR3 in DNA: TGTGCCTGGAGGTCCGGGACCCGAGGGGGAGATACGCAGTATTTT. Its protein is CAWRSGTRGGDTQYF. The complete variable domain, with remaining parts taken from reference TRBV30 and TRBJ2-3, reads SQTIHQWPATLVQPVGSPLSLECTVEGTSNPNLYWYRQAAGRGLQLLFYSVGIGQISSEVPQNLSASRPQDRQFILSSKKLLLSDSGFYLCAWRSGTRGGDTQYFGPGTRLTVL.

The gene calls are TRBV5-6 and TRBJ1-2, with no clear D. V was cut by 2 bases and J by 7 bases, with 12 bases left in between. CDR1 and CDR2 from the germline V gene are SGHDT and YYEEEE. The CDR3 has 13 amino acids. The DNA for the CDR3 is TGTGCCAGCAGCTTTGAGGCTAATCCTGGCTACACCTTC. Translating it yields CASSFEANPGYTF.

A few counts support this clone. The chain couples TRBV29-1 to TRBJ1-4; 9 bases map to TRBD1. The junction had 4 bases not matched to a gene; V was cut back by 6 bases and J by 5 bases. The germline V gene encodes CDR1 SQVTM and CDR2 ANQGSEA. The CDR3 has 13 residues. The CDR3 nucleotides are TGCAGCGTGACCGGACAGGGGAATGAAAAACTGTTTTTT. It yields the protein CSVTGQGNEKLFF.

The chain carries TRBV5-1 and TRBJ1-4, with D hard to call. This CDR3 is built from 13 residues. Trimming took 4 bases from V and 7 from J, leaving 11 bases between them. From germline, CDR1 is SGHRS and CDR2 YFSETQ. In DNA, the CDR3 is TGCGCCAGCAGCCTCCGGACTGGTGAAAAACTGTTTTTT. Amino acid sequence: CASSLRTGEKLFF.

The chain links TRBV28 to TRBJ1-2; TRBD1 matches at 12 bases. CDR3 length: 14 amino acids. Germline V gives CDR1 MDHEN, CDR2 SYDVKM. J lost 7 bases, V lost 7 bases, and 7 bases had no gene match. The CDR3 DNA reads as TGTGCCAGCATTTGGGGACAGGGGGCGGGTGGCTACACCTTC. It translates to CASIWGQGAGGYTF.

The chain recombines TRBV5-1 with TRBJ1-3; 10 bases align to TRBD1. The CDR3 is 18 amino acids. J gave up 1 base and V 4 bases, and 11 bases lay outside the gene matches. Germline V lookup: CDR1 SGHRS, CDR2 YFSETQ. The CDR3 DNA follows: TGCGCCAGCAGCCCTGTCTCGGGGACAGGGGTTTCTGGAAACACCATATATTTT. Residues: CASSPVSGTGVSGNTIYF.

V usage is TRBV23-1 and J usage is TRBJ1-1, with 9 bases fitting TRBD1. TRBV23-1 is classed as an ORF, of uncertain function. The V segment lost 3 bases and the J segment 1 base; nucleotides outside the gene matches: 3. The CDR3 covers 15 residues. CDR3 in amino acids: CASSHLGQGNTEAFF. CDR3 nucleotides: TGCGCCAGCAGTCATTTGGGACAGGGGAACACTGAAGCTTTCTTT.

The rearrangement uses TRBV30 and TRBJ2-3; 9 bases align to TRBD2. Germline values: CDR1 GTSNPN, CDR2 SVGIG (reference sequence). This CDR3 region has 14 residues. J lost 2 bases, V lost 4 bases, and 4 bases had no gene match. CDR3 sequence (DNA): TGTGCCTGGACTAGCGGGGTAAACACAGATACGCAGTATTTT. This encodes CAWTSGVNTDTQYF.

In the case of this clone: This may come from a read error, since a much larger clone is one base off. V gene TRBV4-1 combines with J gene TRBJ1-6; D unclear. Germline V CDR1 and CDR2: MGHRA, YSYEKL. CDR3 length equals 15 residues. The DNA for the CDR3 is TGCACCAGCAGCCAAGATACATCCGTTACCTCACCCCTCCACTTT. It translates to CTSSQDTSVTSPLHF.

The chain uses TRBV11-3 and TRBJ2-1, with D perhaps TRBD2 (7 bases). CDR3 size: 14 residues. V was shortened by 2 bases and J by 8 bases, with 13 bases between the two germline ends. Germline loops: CDR1 SGHNT, CDR2 YENEEA. The CDR3, as DNA: TGTGCCAGCAGCTTACGGGGGGCTTACGATGAGCAGTTCTTC. This translates into CASSLRGAYDEQFF.

The V gene is TRBV6-5, the J gene TRBJ2-3, with 7 positions matching TRBD1. V gave up 6 bases and J gave up 2 bases; unmatched junction bases: 8. This CDR3 is built from 15 residues. CDR1 and CDR2 (germline): MNHEY, SVGAGI. The CDR3 region has the DNA TGTGCCAGCAGGTCCGGGACAGAGGTCACAGATACGCAGTATTTT. Translation gives CASRSGTEVTDTQYF.

The chain recombines TRBV18 with TRBJ1-6; TRBD1 is a possible D gene (5 bases). The germline V and J ends were trimmed by 4 bases and 10 bases, with 17 bases remaining between them. CDR3 length: 15 residues. Germline V gene sequence: CDR1 KGHSH, CDR2 LQKENI. The CDR3 nucleotides are TGTGCCAGCTCACAGTCAGGTGGGGCAGGATCACCCCTCCACTTT. Translated: CASSQSGGAGSPLHF.

This clone was counted at least ten times. The chain recombines TRBV12-3 or TRBV12-4 with TRBJ1-2; no firm D call. The CDR3 extends over 13 amino acids. The germline V and J ends were trimmed by 3 bases and 4 bases, with 9 bases remaining between them. The CDR3 nucleotides are TGTGCCAGCAGTTTTATCGGGGTCTATGGCTACACCTTC. Translated, it gives CASSFIGVYGYTF.

The V call is TRBV9, the J call TRBJ2-2; 8 bases line up with TRBD1. The CDR3 contains 15 residues. The germline V gene has CDR1 SGDLS and CDR2 YYNGEE. J lost 1 base, V lost 4 bases, and 3 bases had no gene match. The CDR3 nucleotides read TGTGCCAGCAGCCCTGGGACAGGGAACACCGGGGAGCTGTTTTTT. This encodes CASSPGTGNTGELFF.

V usage is TRBV3-1 (or the pseudogene TRBV3-2) and J usage is TRBJ2-1; 11 bases match TRBD2. This CDR3 has 15 amino acids. Germline V gene lookup returns CDR1 LGHDT and CDR2 YNNKEL (reference sequence). V lost 5 bases and J lost 2; bases outside the gene matches: 2. CDR3 protein: CASSASGGTYNEQFF. DNA for the CDR3: TGTGCCAGCAGCGCTAGCGGGGGGACCTACAATGAGCAGTTCTTC.

This clone was seen a single time. The V gene is TRBV28, the J gene TRBJ1-3; 7 bases are shared with TRBD1. V shed 5 bases, J shed 0 bases, and the junction held 7 bases outside the gene matches. CDR1 and CDR2 (germline): MDHEN, SYDVKM. The CDR3 length is 16 residues. CDR3 sequence reads: CASSPWTGSSGNTIYF. In DNA, the CDR3 is TGTGCCAGCAGTCCGTGGACAGGCTCCTCTGGAAACACCATATATTTT.

This rearrangement joins TRBV2 to TRBJ2-3; 11 positions agree with TRBD2. V lost 7 bases and J lost 4; bases outside the gene matches: 10. This CDR3 is 16 amino acids long. Germline assignment: CDR1 SNHLY and CDR2 FYNNEI. This chain's CDR3 is CASITSGGRLSDTQYF. The CDR3 nucleotides are TGTGCCAGCATCACTAGCGGGGGCCGCCTCTCAGATACGCAGTATTTT.